This T cell receptor (beta chain) was recorded in a study of neoadjuvant anti-PD-1 for oral cavity cancer. Study details: Around day 43, patients without progression received a fourth nivolumab dose before surgery.

This table comes from immunoSEQ multiplex PCR, and its TCRdb copy is limited to in-frame clones, with some not included. The sample lists tens of thousands of clones; 70% to 85% were seen once. Study-wide points: Pretreatment Treg/Th17 ratio correlated inversely with post-treatment tumor clonality.

Germline V gene lookup returns CDR1 SGHRS and CDR2 YFSETQ. The V end lost 0 bases, the J end lost 7 bases, and 8 bases lay between the germline ends. The CDR3 loop spans 14 amino acids. These newly diagnosed stage II-IVA oral cavity squamous cell carcinoma patients had no prior systemic or radiation treatment. Patients had HPV-negative, locally advanced oral cavity squamous cell carcinoma. For this clone: No antigen is known for it.

The V call is TRBV5-1, the J call TRBJ1-6; no clear D. The sequence came from a person between 40 and 79 years old with oral cavity squamous cell carcinoma. The sequencing here drew on PBMCs, taken before nivolumab (anti-PD-1) treatment. CDR3 residues: CASSLGPSNSPLHF. The CDR3 DNA sequence: TGCGCCAGCAGCTTGGGGCCGAGCAATTCACCCCTCCACTTT.